This entry lists 3 T cell receptor beta chains sequenced from one sample in a study of Graves' ophthalmopathy and Graves' hyperthyroidism. Amplification of the TCR beta CDR3 regions used RNA transcripts (as template). After a first-round RT-PCR with HTBI primers, a second-round multiplex PCR was run. TCRdb fed the multiplex PCR reads into MiXCR, producing one record per CDR3 protein. Among approximately 500,000 distinct CDR3 sequences listed, under 15% were seen once. Material for sequencing was blood. These receptor sequences come from a woman in her 30s with Graves' ophthalmopathy.

In this sample, this clonotype turned up a few times. Being one base from a much bigger clone, this may be a read error. The rearrangement links TRBV9 to TRBJ2-5; weak D call: TRBD2 (6 bases). V lost 4 bases to trimming and J lost 9 bases, with 16 bases between them. This CDR3 contains 13 residues. Germline V gene lookup returns CDR1 SGDLS and CDR2 YYNGEE. The CDR3 loop reads CASSPRPGEAQYF. The CDR3 DNA follows: TGTGCCAGCAGCCCACGGCCCGGGGAGGCCCAGTACTTC.

The sample holds many counts of this clonotype. The rearrangement joins TRBV28 to TRBJ2-7, with D perhaps matching TRBD2 (6 bases). Germline V gene sequence: CDR1 MDHEN, CDR2 SYDVKM. The V and J ends lost 3 bases and 0 bases respectively, with 12 bases between them. The CDR3 is 15 amino acids. The CDR3 sequence is CASSFRDSSSYEQYF. The CDR3, as DNA: TGTGCCAGCAGTTTTCGGGACTCTAGCTCCTACGAGCAGTACTTC.

This clonotype came up many times. The rearrangement uses TRBV12-3 or TRBV12-4 and TRBJ2-3; possibly TRBD2 for D (5 bases). The CDR3 has 12 residues. V lost 0 bases to trimming and J lost 14 bases, with 12 bases between them. The CDR3 bases are TGTGCCAGCAGTTTAGCACGACCGGAGGCGTATTTT. Translation: CASSLARPEAYF.